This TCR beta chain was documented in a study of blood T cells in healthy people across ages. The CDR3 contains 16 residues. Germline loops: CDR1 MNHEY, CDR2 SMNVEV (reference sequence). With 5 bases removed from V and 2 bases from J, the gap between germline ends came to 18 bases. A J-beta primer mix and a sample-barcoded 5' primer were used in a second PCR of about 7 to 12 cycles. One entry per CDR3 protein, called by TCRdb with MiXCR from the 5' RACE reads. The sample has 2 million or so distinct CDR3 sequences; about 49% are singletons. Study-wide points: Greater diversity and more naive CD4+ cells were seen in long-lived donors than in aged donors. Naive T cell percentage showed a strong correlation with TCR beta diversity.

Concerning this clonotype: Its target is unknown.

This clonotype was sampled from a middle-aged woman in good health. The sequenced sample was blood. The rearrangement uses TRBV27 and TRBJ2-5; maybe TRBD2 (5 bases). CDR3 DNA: TGTGCCAGCAGTAGAATATCGGCGGGCTCTCAAGAGACCCAGTACTTC. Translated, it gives CASSRISAGSQETQYF.